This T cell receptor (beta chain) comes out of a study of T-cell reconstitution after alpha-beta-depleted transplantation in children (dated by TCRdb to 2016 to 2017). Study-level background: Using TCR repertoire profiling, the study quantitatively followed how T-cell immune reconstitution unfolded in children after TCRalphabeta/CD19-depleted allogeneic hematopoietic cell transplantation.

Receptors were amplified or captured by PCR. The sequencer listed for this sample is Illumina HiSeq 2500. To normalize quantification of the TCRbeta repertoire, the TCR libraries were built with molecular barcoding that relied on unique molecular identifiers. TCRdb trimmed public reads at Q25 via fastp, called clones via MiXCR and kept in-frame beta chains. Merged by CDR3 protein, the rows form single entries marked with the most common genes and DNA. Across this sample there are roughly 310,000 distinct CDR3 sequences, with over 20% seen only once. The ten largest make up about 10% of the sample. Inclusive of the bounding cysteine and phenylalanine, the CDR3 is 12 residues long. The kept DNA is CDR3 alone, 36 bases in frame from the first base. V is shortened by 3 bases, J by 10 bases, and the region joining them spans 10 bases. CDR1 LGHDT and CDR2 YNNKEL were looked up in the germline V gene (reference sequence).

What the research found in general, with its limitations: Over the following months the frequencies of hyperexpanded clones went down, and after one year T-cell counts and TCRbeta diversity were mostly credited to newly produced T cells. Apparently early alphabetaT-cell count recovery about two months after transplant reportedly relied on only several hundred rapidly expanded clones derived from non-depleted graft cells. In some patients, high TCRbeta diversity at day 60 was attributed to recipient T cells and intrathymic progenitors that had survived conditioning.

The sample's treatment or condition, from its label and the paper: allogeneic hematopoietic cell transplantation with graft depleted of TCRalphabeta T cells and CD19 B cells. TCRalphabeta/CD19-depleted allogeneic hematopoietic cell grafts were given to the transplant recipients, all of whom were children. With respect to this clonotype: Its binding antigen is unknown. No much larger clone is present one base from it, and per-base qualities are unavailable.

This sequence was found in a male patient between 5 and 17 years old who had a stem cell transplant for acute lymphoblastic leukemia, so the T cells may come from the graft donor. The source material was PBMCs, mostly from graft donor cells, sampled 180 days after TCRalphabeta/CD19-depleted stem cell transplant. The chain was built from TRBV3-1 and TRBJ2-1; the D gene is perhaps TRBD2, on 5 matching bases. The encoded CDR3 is CASSHLEREQFF. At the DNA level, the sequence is TGTGCCAGCAGCCACCTCGAGCGGGAGCAGTTCTTC.